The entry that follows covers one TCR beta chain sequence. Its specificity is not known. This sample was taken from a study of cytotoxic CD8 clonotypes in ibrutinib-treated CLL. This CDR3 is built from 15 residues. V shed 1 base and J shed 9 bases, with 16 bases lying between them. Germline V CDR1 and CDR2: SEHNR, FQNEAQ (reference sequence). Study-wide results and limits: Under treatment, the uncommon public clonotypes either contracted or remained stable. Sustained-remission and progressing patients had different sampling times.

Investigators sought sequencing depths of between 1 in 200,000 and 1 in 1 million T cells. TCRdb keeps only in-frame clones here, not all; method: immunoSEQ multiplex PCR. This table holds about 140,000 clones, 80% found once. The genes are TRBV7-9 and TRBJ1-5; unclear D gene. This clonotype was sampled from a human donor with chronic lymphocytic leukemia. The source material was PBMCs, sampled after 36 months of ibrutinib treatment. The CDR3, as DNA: TGTGCCAGCAGCTTAGGACAAACCCCCTTTGCGCCCCAGCATTTT. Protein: CASSLGQTPFAPQHF.